This T cell receptor (beta chain) was sequenced during a study of cytomegalovirus exposure and HLA in healthy donors. About the research overall: An earlier analysis identified more than 95 million unique TCR beta sequences in 150 million to 200 million T cells.

On this clone: Its target is not known.

Study-level points and caveats: A later analysis linked a missense variant in DCLRE1C to the trimming of TCR beta V and J genes. Testing in vitro showed a few CMV-associated chains specific for CMV antigens.

V was trimmed by 1 base and J by 8 bases, leaving 11 bases between them. The germline V gene encodes CDR1 SGHAT and CDR2 FQNNGV. The CDR3 is 13 amino acids. The PCR employed 60 Vbeta primers together with 13 Jbeta primers. TCRdb keeps only in-frame clones here, not all; method: immunoSEQ multiplex PCR. The data hold 200,000 to 250,000 clones, with about 74% observed a single time. The chain has TRBV11-2 and TRBJ1-2; tentative D call: TRBD1 (5 bases). This clonotype was sampled from a woman in her twenties or thirties in good health and CMV-seronegative. The sample taken for sequencing was PBMCs. The DNA of the CDR3 is TGTGCCAGCAGCTTAGTTGGGGCTGGGGGCTACACCTTC. It specifies CASSLVGAGGYTF.